This T cell receptor beta chain was documented in a study of blood T cell repertoires in COVID-19. This clone was observed a few times. Only in-frame clones appear in the TCRdb table, and some are missing; sequencing was by immunoSEQ multiplex PCR. Among about 280,000 clones listed, less than 90% were seen once. Germline V CDR1 and CDR2: SEHNR, FQNEAQ (reference sequence). The CDR3 sequence is 17 residues long. Trimming at V came to 4 bases and at J to 5 bases, leaving 10 bases not matched to a gene. V is TRBV7-9 and J is TRBJ2-2; 10 bases line up with TRBD2. Material for sequencing was peripheral blood. The sequence was collected from a human donor in a cohort sampled during active COVID-19. The CDR3 region has the DNA TGTGCCAGCAGCTCTTCCTCTAGCGGGAGACGAACCGGGGAGCTGTTTTTT. It translates to CASSSSSSGRRTGELFF.